This TCR beta chain was recorded in a study of cytomegalovirus exposure and HLA in healthy donors. Between the trimmed V and J ends, which lost 2 bases and 5 bases, there was a span of 12 bases. The CDR3 loop spans 14 amino acids. Germline V gene lookup returns CDR1 SEHNR and CDR2 FQNEAQ (reference sequence). Sequencing was performed with immunoSEQ multiplex PCR; in TCRdb, only in-frame clones are kept and a portion is missing. The data contain about 180,000 clones, 85% of them singletons. The receptor was derived from a man younger than 30 in good health and CMV-seropositive. The material sequenced was PBMCs. The genes are TRBV7-9 and TRBJ1-2; D call uncertain. The CDR3 DNA reads TGTGCCAGCAGCTTATTGGGCCGGACTTATGGCTACACCTTC. Translation gives CASSLLGRTYGYTF.